The rows below give T cell receptor beta chains drawn from one sample of a study of neurological immune-mediated disorders. TCRdb recomputed calls from the 5' RACE reads with MiXCR, one row per CDR3 protein. The data contain under 90,000 distinct CDR3 sequences, approximately 9.4% of them seen just once; the ten biggest clones take up 1.7%. The sequenced material came from PBMCs. All receptors come from a man in his fifties in good health. Both conserved end residues are part of each CDR3. The D gene is left open where the match is weak. The listing skips clone size in some rows; elsewhere it reads once, few, many or a size class.

D	V	J	size	DNA	CDR3
NA	TRBV11-2	TRBJ1-2	NA	TGTGCCAGCAGCCGCCCCGGGAGAACAACCTATGGCTACACCTTC	CASSRPGRTTYGYTF
TRBD2	TRBV6-5	TRBJ2-7	many	TGTGCCAGCACCTACAATCCAGCGGGAGTCACCCACGAGCAGTACTTC	CASTYNPAGVTHEQYF
NA	TRBV18	TRBJ2-7	many	TGTGCCAGCTCCACCACCGGGACAAGCTCCTACGAGCAGTACTTC	CASSTTGTSSYEQYF
TRBD1	TRBV7-6	TRBJ1-1	once	TGTGCCAGCAGCCAGGGACAGGGGTTACCTGAAGCTTTCTTT	CASSQGQGLPEAFF
TRBD2	TRBV6-2/TRBV6-3	TRBJ2-7	many	TGTGCCAGCAGATCCCGCGGGACTAACCACGAGCAGTACTTC	CASRSRGTNHEQYF
NA	TRBV2	TRBJ2-5	many	TGTGCCAGCACGCGGAGACAAGAGACCCAGTACTTC	CASTRRQETQYF
NA	TRBV11-2	TRBJ2-1	few	TGTGCCAGCAGCTTCGGCAGAGAGCAGTTCTTC	CASSFGREQFF
NA	TRBV6-2/TRBV6-3	TRBJ1-2	few	TGTGCCAGCAGTTACCTGGGCAGCTACTCCTATGGCTACACCTTC	CASSYLGSYSYGYTF
NA	TRBV5-1	TRBJ2-6	many	TGCGCCAGCAGCTTGGAGGTGGGTCCCGGGGCCAACGTCCTGACTTTC	CASSLEVGPGANVLTF
TRBD2	TRBV19	TRBJ2-4	few	TGTGCCCGTAGCCCCTCGGGGGGGGACACCAAAAACATTCAGTACTTC	CARSPSGGDTKNIQYF
TRBD2	TRBV25-1	TRBJ2-7	many	TGTGCCAGCAGTGAATATATTCAAGACGGCGGGGGGGCTTACGAGCAGTACTTC	CASSEYIQDGGGAYEQYF
NA	TRBV7-2	TRBJ2-2	many	TGTGCCAGCAGCTTAGCGTATGGATCCGGGGAGCTGTTTTTT	CASSLAYGSGELFF
TRBD1	TRBV20-1	TRBJ1-6	many	TGCAGTGCTGACCCCGGGACAGTTAATTCACCCCTCCACTTT	CSADPGTVNSPLHF
NA	TRBV5-1	TRBJ2-3	many	TGCGCCAGCAGTAGCGGCACAGATACGCAGTATTTT	CASSSGTDTQYF
TRBD2	TRBV28	TRBJ2-5	many	TGTGCCAGTAGGACTAGCGGGAGATTAGAGACCCAGTACTTC	CASRTSGRLETQYF
NA	TRBV5-1	TRBJ1-4	many	TGCGCCAGCAGCTTAGGCTTATTACTGGATCCAACTAATGAAAAACTGTTTTTT	CASSLGLLLDPTNEKLFF
NA	TRBV28	TRBJ1-2	NA	TGTGCCAGCAGTGCCGCGACAGCCCTGGGGGGCTACACCTTC	CASSAATALGGYTF
NA	TRBV20-1	TRBJ2-7	few	TGCAGTGCTAAGGCAGTAGGCTACGAGCAGTACTTC	CSAKAVGYEQYF
TRBD1	TRBV7-8	TRBJ2-5	many	TGTGCCAGCAGCTGGGCGCCGGGACAGGGGGCAGAAGAGACCCAGTACTTC	CASSWAPGQGAEETQYF
NA	TRBV28	TRBJ2-2	many	TGTGCCAGCAGTACCTTAGGGGGAGGCACCGGGGAGCTGTTTTTT	CASSTLGGGTGELFF
NA	TRBV20-1	TRBJ1-6	many	TGCAGTGCTAGAGATTCAGGGGCCAATTCACCCCTCCACTTT	CSARDSGANSPLHF
NA	TRBV14	TRBJ1-1	many	TGTGCCAGCAGCCAAGTAGGGAGGAACACTGAAGCTTTCTTT	CASSQVGRNTEAFF
TRBD2	TRBV12-3/TRBV12-4	TRBJ2-5	many	TGTGCCAGCAGTTTGGCCGGGGGGTCCGGAGAGACCCAGTACTTC	CASSLAGGSGETQYF
NA	TRBV27	TRBJ2-1	many	TGTGCCAGCAGTTCTCGCATCGGAACTTACAATGAGCAGTTCTTC	CASSSRIGTYNEQFF
TRBD1	TRBV7-2	TRBJ2-4	many	TGTGCCAGCAGCCCATCCGGGACAGGGGTTGGCAACATTCAGTACTTC	CASSPSGTGVGNIQYF
NA	TRBV11-2	TRBJ1-1	many	TGTGCCAGCAGCTTAGGGTTCGGCGGAACTGAAGCTTTCTTT	CASSLGFGGTEAFF
NA	TRBV7-8	TRBJ2-2	once	TGTGCCAGCAGCTCGGTGGGGGGCACCGGGGAGCTGTTTTTT	CASSSVGGTGELFF
TRBD1	TRBV19	TRBJ1-5	few	TGTGCCAGTACCAACGACAGGGGGCGCGGGAGCAATCAGCCCCAGCATTTT	CASTNDRGRGSNQPQHF
NA	TRBV7-2	TRBJ2-3	many	TGTGCCAGCAGAGGGGGACCAACAACAGATACGCAGTATTTT	CASRGGPTTDTQYF
TRBD1	TRBV7-9	TRBJ1-1	many	TGTGCCAGCAGCTACTCAGGGGGGAACACTGAAGCTTTCTTT	CASSYSGGNTEAFF
NA	TRBV20-1	TRBJ1-2	few	TGCAGTGCTAGAGCGGGACCTACCCTTGGGGGCTACACCTTC	CSARAGPTLGGYTF
NA	TRBV20-1	TRBJ2-7	few	TGCAGTGCTACCCGTGGCACCCTCAACTACGAGCAGTACTTC	CSATRGTLNYEQYF
NA	TRBV20-1	TRBJ1-3	many	TGCAGTGCTAGATTCCTCTCTGGAAACACCATATATTTT	CSARFLSGNTIYF
NA	TRBV7-2	TRBJ2-3	many	TGTGCCAGCAGTTCTACTAGGCAGGGCCCAGATACGCAGTATTTT	CASSSTRQGPDTQYF
TRBD1	TRBV9	TRBJ1-4	many	TGTGCCAGCAGCGAGGGACAGGGGAAAGGAACTAATGAAAAACTGTTTTTT	CASSEGQGKGTNEKLFF
TRBD1	TRBV4-3	TRBJ1-2	many	TGCGCCAGCAGCCAAGATGGGACAGTGAACTATGGCTACACCTTC	CASSQDGTVNYGYTF
TRBD1	TRBV10-3	TRBJ2-3	many	TGTGCCATCAGCCAAGGGACAGGGAAGGATACGCAGTATTTT	CAISQGTGKDTQYF
NA	TRBV28	TRBJ2-7	many	TGTGCCAGCAGTTTGGGGCCTCCCCGTAAAGAGCAGTACTTC	CASSLGPPRKEQYF
NA	TRBV7-6	TRBJ2-7	many	TGTGCCAGCAGCTTAAGGCAGGGAGCCCACGAGCAGTACTTC	CASSLRQGAHEQYF
NA	TRBV5-6	TRBJ2-2	many	TGTGCCAGCAGCGGAGACAGGAACACCGGGGAGCTGTTTTTT	CASSGDRNTGELFF
NA	TRBV25-1	TRBJ2-5	NA	TGTGCCAGCAGGACAGGCCGGGGCGGGGGCACAGAGACCCAGTACTTC	CASRTGRGGGTETQYF
NA	TRBV11-2	TRBJ2-1	many	TGTGCCAGCACCCCGGGGTCCCCCGCGCATGAGCAGTTCTTC	CASTPGSPAHEQFF
NA	TRBV5-1	TRBJ2-6	many	TGCGCCAGCAGCCAGACAGGCGACCACTCTGGGGCCAACGTCCTGACTTTC	CASSQTGDHSGANVLTF
TRBD1	TRBV24-1	TRBJ1-2	NA	TGTGCCACCAGTCTGACAGGGGCGACTGGCTACACCTTC	CATSLTGATGYTF
NA	TRBV5-1	TRBJ2-3	many	TGCGCCAGCAGCTTGGATAGACCAGATACGCAGTATTTT	CASSLDRPDTQYF
TRBD1	TRBV9	TRBJ2-2	many	TGTGCCAGCAGCGGACGGACAGGGGTAACCGGGGAGCTGTTTTTT	CASSGRTGVTGELFF
NA	TRBV7-2	TRBJ1-5	few	TGTGCCAGCAGCTCCATCCCAGGGGCAAATCAGCCCCAGCATTTT	CASSSIPGANQPQHF
NA	TRBV4-1	TRBJ2-7	many	TGCGCCAGCAGCCGAGCTCCAGGTCTTTCCTACGAGCAGTACTTC	CASSRAPGLSYEQYF
NA	TRBV7-6	TRBJ1-1	many	TGTGCCAGCAGCCCGGGGACGGCGAACACTGAAGCTTTCTTT	CASSPGTANTEAFF
TRBD1	TRBV29-1	TRBJ2-3	many	TGCAGCGGCCGGGACAGGGGGCCAGATACGCAGTATTTT	CSGRDRGPDTQYF
TRBD1	TRBV7-2	TRBJ2-7	many	TGTGCCAGCAGGATGGACAGGGCGTCGGGGGAGCAGTACTTC	CASRMDRASGEQYF